These T cell receptor beta chains were read from a single sample in a study of identical twins. Each CDR3 protein gets one entry after TCRdb re-called the 5' RACE reads with MiXCR. The table shows 400,000 to 550,000 distinct CDR3 sequences, with 20% to 25% occurring only once. This sample also belongs to another study, concerning T cells expressing NK-cell markers.

The specimen sequenced was CD4+ T cells sorted from blood. All receptors come from a woman between 18 and 30 years old in good health. The CDR3 runs from the conserved cysteine through the conserved F or W. The D gene is left open where the match is weak. Clone size, where shown, is once, few, many, or a class for clones that have expanded.

j_call,clone_size,d_call,v_call,cdr3_nt,cdr3_aa
TRBJ1-1,many,TRBD1,TRBV7-9,TGTGCCAGCAGTCCAGACAGGGGCGGGACTGAAGCTTTCTTT,CASSPDRGGTEAFF
TRBJ2-5,NA,TRBD2,TRBV5-1,TGCGCCACCTCGACTAGCGGCCAATGGGGAGAGACCCAGTACTTC,CATSTSGQWGETQYF
TRBJ1-1,many,TRBD1,TRBV20-1,TGCAGTGCTAGAGCGATAAGGGGGCAGGCTGAAGCTTTCTTT,CSARAIRGQAEAFF
TRBJ2-2,many,TRBD1,TRBV5-1,TGCGCCAGCAGCTTCGGACAGGCGGACGGGGAGCTGTTTTTT,CASSFGQADGELFF
TRBJ2-1,few,TRBD2,TRBV5-1,TGCGCCAGCAGCTTGGGAAGGACTAGCGGGGGATCCTACAATGAGCAGTTCTTC,CASSLGRTSGGSYNEQFF
TRBJ2-1,many,NA,TRBV12-3/TRBV12-4,TGTGCCAGCTCGGTAGAAAGGGTGTTGAATGAGCAGTTCTTC,CASSVERVLNEQFF
TRBJ2-4,many,NA,TRBV7-2,TGTGCCAGCAGCTCCCGACAGGGGAGGGGGGCCAAAAACATTCAGTACTTC,CASSSRQGRGAKNIQYF
TRBJ2-1,NA,NA,TRBV25-1,TGTGCCAGCAGTGAATTGGGGGTTACCTACAATGAGCAGTTCTTC,CASSELGVTYNEQFF
TRBJ2-7,NA,NA,TRBV5-4,TGTGCCAGCAGCTTGGTCAGTTCCCCCTACGAGCAGTACTTC,CASSLVSSPYEQYF
TRBJ2-4,few,TRBD1,TRBV20-1,TGCAGTGCTAACAGGGGGCGCAGAGAAAACATTCAGTACTTC,CSANRGRRENIQYF
TRBJ2-6,few,NA,TRBV20-1,TGCAGTGCTTTCTACACTGGGGCCAACGTCCTGACTTTC,CSAFYTGANVLTF
TRBJ2-7,NA,NA,TRBV6-6,TGTGCCACCCAAAAAGGGTGGGGTTTCGAGCAGTACTTC,CATQKGWGFEQYF
TRBJ2-2,NA,NA,TRBV15,TGTGCCACCGGGGACCCCGGGGAGCTGTTTTTT,CATGDPGELFF
TRBJ1-1,few,NA,TRBV7-8,TGTGCCAGCTCAGGCCGTGCAGAAGCTTTCTTT,CASSGRAEAFF
TRBJ2-3,NA,TRBD2,TRBV20-1,TGCAGTGCAACGCGAGCGGGGGGGGGAGATACGCAGTATTTT,CSATRAGGGDTQYF
TRBJ2-1,NA,NA,TRBV15,TGTGCCACCAGCCCCCGACAGAGGCCCGACGTTCTTGGGCAGTTCTTC,CATSPRQRPDVLGQFF
TRBJ2-7,NA,NA,TRBV28,TGTGCCAGCAGGGGCACCGCCTACGAGCAGTACTTC,CASRGTAYEQYF
TRBJ2-7,few,TRBD2,TRBV7-2,TGTGCCAGCAGCTTAGTTTCACTAGCGGGAATTTACGAGCAGTACTTC,CASSLVSLAGIYEQYF
TRBJ2-1,few,TRBD1,TRBV7-2,TGTGCCAGCAGCTTAGTGGGGACAGGGTCCGTCAATGAGCAGTTCTTC,CASSLVGTGSVNEQFF
TRBJ2-1,NA,TRBD2,TRBV12-3/TRBV12-4,TGTGCCAGCAGGCCCCCGGGACTAGCGTTAAATGAGCAGTTCTTC,CASRPPGLALNEQFF
TRBJ2-1,few,TRBD2,TRBV12-3/TRBV12-4,TGTGCCAGCCAACCGCGGCGGGGGGCCCCTGAGCAGTTCTTC,CASQPRRGAPEQFF
TRBJ2-2,NA,NA,TRBV5-1,TGCGCCAGCAGCTTGGGGGTGACTACCCCGAACACCGGGGAGCTGTTTTTT,CASSLGVTTPNTGELFF
TRBJ2-3,few,TRBD2,TRBV6-1,TGTGCCAGCAGGCTAGCGGGGGGCTCCGGCACAGATACGCAGTATTTT,CASRLAGGSGTDTQYF
TRBJ1-4,few,NA,TRBV18,TGTGCCAGCTCACCGAAAGATGAGGGAATGGTGTTTTTT,CASSPKDEGMVFF
TRBJ2-1,NA,TRBD1,TRBV5-1,TGCGCCAGCAGCTTGGGAACTAGTTCAGGGGGTGAGCAGTTCTTC,CASSLGTSSGGEQFF
TRBJ2-1,NA,NA,TRBV10-3,TGTGCCGCGGGACAAAACCCAACAGATGAGCAGTTCTTC,CAAGQNPTDEQFF
TRBJ2-5,few,TRBD1,TRBV5-1,TGCGCCAGCTGGCCCTACACAGGGGCCGAGACCCAGTACTTC,CASWPYTGAETQYF
TRBJ1-1,NA,TRBD1,TRBV27,TGTGCCAGCAGTCCCCGGACAGGCGCGAACACTGAAGCTTTCTTT,CASSPRTGANTEAFF
TRBJ2-5,few,NA,TRBV6-1,TGTGCCAGCAGTAAGCAGGCGCCCGAGACCCAGTACTTC,CASSKQAPETQYF
TRBJ2-2,few,NA,TRBV7-8,TGTGCCAGCAGCTCGACATATGAGAGAAGGGACGGGGAGCTGTTTTTT,CASSSTYERRDGELFF
TRBJ2-4,NA,TRBD2,TRBV16,TGTGCCAGCAGCTCCACCCTGCTACTAGCGGGACCAAGGGTACGAGCCAGGGGAAACATTCAGTACTTC,CASSSTLLLAGPRVRARGNIQYF
TRBJ1-4,NA,NA,TRBV5-1,TGCGCCAGCAGCTTTTTGGGAGGACCGAGTGAAAAACTGTTTTTT,CASSFLGGPSEKLFF
TRBJ2-7,few,TRBD2,TRBV9,TGTGCCAGCTCCGGGACTAGCGGCTACGAGCAGTACTTC,CASSGTSGYEQYF
TRBJ1-1,NA,TRBD1,TRBV30,TGTGCCTGGAGCAGACAGGGGACGTGGACCACTGAAGCTTTCTTT,CAWSRQGTWTTEAFF
TRBJ2-5,few,NA,TRBV20-1,TGCAGTGCCCGCTCCTTTGGGGGAGCTACGGAGACCCAGTACTTC,CSARSFGGATETQYF
TRBJ2-1,NA,TRBD2,TRBV6-4,TGTGCCAGCAGCCGAACTAGCGGGGGCACCGTTTACAATGAGCAGTTCTTC,CASSRTSGGTVYNEQFF
TRBJ2-2,NA,TRBD2,TRBV7-8,TGTGCCAGCAGCTTAGTTAGCGGGAGTTTTGTGGAGCTGTTTTTT,CASSLVSGSFVELFF
TRBJ2-3,NA,NA,TRBV5-1,TGCGCCAGCAGCCCCCGGGAGATTAGCACAGATACGCAGTATTTT,CASSPREISTDTQYF
TRBJ2-7,few,NA,TRBV7-2,TGTGCCAGCAGCTTAGTGGGGACGCCGACCTACGAGCAGTACTTC,CASSLVGTPTYEQYF
TRBJ2-5,NA,TRBD2,TRBV20-1,TGCAGTGCCGCACTCAGGCGGGGGGGCCAAGAGACCCAGTACTTC,CSAALRRGGQETQYF
TRBJ1-2,NA,NA,TRBV29-1,TGCAGCGTTGAAGGGGTCTCGAGAGGCTATGGCTACACCTTC,CSVEGVSRGYGYTF
TRBJ2-6,NA,TRBD1,TRBV6-2/TRBV6-3,TGTGCCAGCAGTTACTCCCCGGGACAGGGGACTGTTGGGGCCAACGTCCTGACTTTC,CASSYSPGQGTVGANVLTF